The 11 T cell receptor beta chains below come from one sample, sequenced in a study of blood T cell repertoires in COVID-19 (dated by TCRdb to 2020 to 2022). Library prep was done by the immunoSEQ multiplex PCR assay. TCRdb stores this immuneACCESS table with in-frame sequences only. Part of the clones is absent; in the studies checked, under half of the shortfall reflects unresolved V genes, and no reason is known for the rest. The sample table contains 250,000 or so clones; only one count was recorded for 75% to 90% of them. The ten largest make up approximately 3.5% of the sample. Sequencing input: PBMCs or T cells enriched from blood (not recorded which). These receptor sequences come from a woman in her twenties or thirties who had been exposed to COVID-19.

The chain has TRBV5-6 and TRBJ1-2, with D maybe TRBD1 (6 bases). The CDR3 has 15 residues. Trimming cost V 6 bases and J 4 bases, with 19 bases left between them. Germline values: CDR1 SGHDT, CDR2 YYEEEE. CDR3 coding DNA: TGTGCCAGCACCCCGGGGACACCTTTCTCCTATGGCTACACCTTC. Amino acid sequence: CASTPGTPFSYGYTF.

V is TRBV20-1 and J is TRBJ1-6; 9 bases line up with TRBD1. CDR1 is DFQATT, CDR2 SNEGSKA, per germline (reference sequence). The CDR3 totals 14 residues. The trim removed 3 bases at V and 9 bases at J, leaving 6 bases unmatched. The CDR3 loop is CSASRGTGSSPLHF. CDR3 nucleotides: TGCAGTGCTAGTAGGGGGACAGGGTCTTCACCCCTCCACTTT.

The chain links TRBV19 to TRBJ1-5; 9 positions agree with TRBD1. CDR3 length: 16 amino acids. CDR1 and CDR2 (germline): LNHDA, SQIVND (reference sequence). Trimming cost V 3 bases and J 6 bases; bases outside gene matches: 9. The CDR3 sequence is CASSMGQGFGGQPQHF. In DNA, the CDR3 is TGTGCCAGTAGTATGGGACAGGGTTTCGGGGGTCAGCCCCAGCATTTT.

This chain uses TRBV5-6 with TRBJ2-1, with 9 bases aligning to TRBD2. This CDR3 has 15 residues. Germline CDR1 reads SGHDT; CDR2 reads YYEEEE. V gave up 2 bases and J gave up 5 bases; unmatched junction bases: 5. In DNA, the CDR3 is TGTGCCAGCAGCTTAGCGGGAGGAAAAAACAATGAGCAGTTCTTC. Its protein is CASSLAGGKNNEQFF.

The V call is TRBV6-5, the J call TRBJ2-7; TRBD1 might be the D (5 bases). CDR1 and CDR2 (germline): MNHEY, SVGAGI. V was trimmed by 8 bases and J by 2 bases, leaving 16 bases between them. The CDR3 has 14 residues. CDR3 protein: CASSEGLGAYEQYF. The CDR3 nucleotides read TGTGCCAGCTCCGAAGGCCTAGGGGCCTACGAGCAGTACTTC.

CDR3 in amino acids: CASSQDQDSIYNEQFF. For the CDR3, the DNA is TGCGCCAGCAGCCAAGATCAGGACAGCATTTACAATGAGCAGTTCTTC. V gene TRBV4-1 combines with J gene TRBJ2-1; D is perhaps TRBD1 (6 bases). Trimming pared 0 bases from V and 4 bases from J, leaving 13 bases between. This CDR3 comprises 16 residues. Germline lookup yields CDR1 MGHRA and CDR2 YSYEKL.

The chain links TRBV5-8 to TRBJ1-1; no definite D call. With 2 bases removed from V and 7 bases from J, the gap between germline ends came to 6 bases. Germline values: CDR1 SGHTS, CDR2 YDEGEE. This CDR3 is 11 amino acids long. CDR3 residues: CASSFLGEAFF. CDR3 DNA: TGTGCCAGCAGCTTTCTCGGTGAAGCTTTCTTT.

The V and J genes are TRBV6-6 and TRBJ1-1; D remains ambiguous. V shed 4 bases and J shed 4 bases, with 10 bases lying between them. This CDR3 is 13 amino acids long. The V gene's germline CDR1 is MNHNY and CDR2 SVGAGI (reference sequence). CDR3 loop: CASSSGRITEAFF. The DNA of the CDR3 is TGTGCCAGCAGTTCCGGGAGAATCACTGAAGCTTTCTTT.

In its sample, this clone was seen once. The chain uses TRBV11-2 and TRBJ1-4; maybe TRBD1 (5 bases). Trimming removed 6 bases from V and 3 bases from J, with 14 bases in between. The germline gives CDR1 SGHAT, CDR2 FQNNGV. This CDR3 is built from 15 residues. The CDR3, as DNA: TGTGCCAGCAGTCCCAGTTCAGGGTCTAATGAAAAACTGTTTTTT. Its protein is CASSPSSGSNEKLFF.

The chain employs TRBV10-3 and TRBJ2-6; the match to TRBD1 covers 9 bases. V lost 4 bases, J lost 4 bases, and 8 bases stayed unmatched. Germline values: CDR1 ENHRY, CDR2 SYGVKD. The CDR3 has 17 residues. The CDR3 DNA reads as TGTGCCATCAGTGCGGGACAGGGAGTCTACGGGGCCAACGTCCTGACTTTC. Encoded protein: CAISAGQGVYGANVLTF.

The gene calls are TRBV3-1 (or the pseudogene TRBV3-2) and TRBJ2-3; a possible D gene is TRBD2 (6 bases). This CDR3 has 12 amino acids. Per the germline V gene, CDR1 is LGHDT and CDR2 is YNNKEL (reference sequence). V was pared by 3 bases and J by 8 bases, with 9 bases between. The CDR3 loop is CASSHQEGTQYF. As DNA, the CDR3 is TGTGCCAGCAGCCACCAGGAGGGTACGCAGTATTTT.